These 28 T cell receptor beta chains came from one sample sequenced in a study of blood T cell repertoires in COVID-19 (dated by TCRdb to about 2020). The library was produced with the immunoSEQ multiplex PCR assay. As stored in TCRdb, this immuneACCESS dataset retains in-frame rearrangements with V and J assigned. A fraction of the clones does not appear; measured against another copy, unresolved V genes explain less than half of the discrepancy, and the remainder lacks a known reason. In all, the sample holds about 300,000 clones, and just under 90% of those were seen once. The biggest ten clones account for roughly 2.9% of the sample. The sample comprised PBMCs or T cells enriched from blood (not recorded which). The receptors come from a woman in her forties or fifties who had been exposed to COVID-19.

The gene calls are TRBV19 and TRBJ1-5; D remains ambiguous. V lost 5 bases and J lost 5, with 13 bases in between. CDR1 LNHDA and CDR2 SQIVND come from the germline V gene (reference sequence). The CDR3 sequence is 14 residues long. The CDR3 nucleotides read TGTGCCAGTAGTGTGCCGGGATCATATCAGCCCCAGCATTTT. It encodes CASSVPGSYQPQHF.

This chain connects TRBV27 to TRBJ2-7; TRBD2 aligns across 10 bases. In germline, CDR1 is MNHEY, CDR2 SMNVEV (reference sequence). V lost 8 bases, J lost 9 bases, and 22 bases stayed unmatched. The CDR3 length is 17 residues. The CDR3 nucleotides read TGTGCCAGCCCCCCGGGACTAGCGACTCCTCACCTCTCGGGGCAGTACTTC. Protein product: CASPPGLATPHLSGQYF.

The gene calls are TRBV11-1 and TRBJ2-1; TRBD2 matches 11 bases. The germline gives CDR1 SGHAT, CDR2 FQDESV (reference sequence). CDR3 length equals 14 residues. Trimming took 3 bases from V and 9 from J; bases not matched to a gene: 4. CDR3 amino acids: CASSFSGGASEQFF. CDR3 bases: TGTGCCAGCAGCTTTAGCGGGGGGGCAAGTGAGCAGTTCTTC.

This chain connects TRBV30 to TRBJ2-3; D is perhaps TRBD1 (6 bases). CDR3 length equals 13 residues. The V and J ends lost 7 bases and 4 bases respectively, with 15 bases between them. Germline lookup yields CDR1 GTSNPN and CDR2 SVGIG (reference sequence). The CDR3 reads CAFSRQAADTQYF. Here the CDR3 DNA reads TGTGCCTTTAGTCGACAGGCTGCAGATACGCAGTATTTT.

This rearrangement joins TRBV6-5 to TRBJ2-3; a weak D match, TRBD1 (7 bases). V was trimmed by 5 bases and J by 7 bases, leaving 16 bases between them. The CDR3 runs 14 residues. Germline CDR1 and CDR2: MNHEY and SVGAGI. The CDR3 spells CASSPRGAIYTQYF. The CDR3 coding sequence is TGTGCCAGCAGTCCCAGGGGGGCGATATATACGCAGTATTTT.

This clone was detected a few times. For the CDR3, the DNA is TGTGCCAGTAGTATGGCCGGACAGTGGCAAGATCAGCCCCAGCATTTT. It yields the protein CASSMAGQWQDQPQHF. V gene TRBV19 combines with J gene TRBJ1-5; D possibly corresponds to TRBD1 (6 bases). The length of the CDR3 is 16 residues. The germline V and J ends were trimmed by 3 bases and 5 bases, with 17 bases remaining between them. Per germline, CDR1 LNHDA and CDR2 SQIVND (reference sequence).

The chain uses TRBV28 and TRBJ2-5; D gene unclear. CDR3 length equals 14 residues. Germline V lookup: CDR1 MDHEN, CDR2 SYDVKM. The ends were cut back, 4 bases at V and 2 bases at J, with 11 bases in the middle. The CDR3 DNA reads as TGTGCCAGCAGTTCCCCGGGTCGACAAGAGACCCAGTACTTC. It specifies CASSSPGRQETQYF. The full variable domain, with the rest looked up from reference TRBV28 and TRBJ2-5, is DVKVTQSSRYLVKRTGEKVFLECVQDMDHENMFWYRQDPGLGLRLIYFSYDVKMKEKGDIPEGYSVSREKKERFSLILESASTNQTSMYLCASSSPGRQETQYFGPGTRLLVL.

The rearrangement uses TRBV20-1 and TRBJ1-4; 9 bases are a match to TRBD1. V shed 3 bases, J shed 8 bases, and the junction held 7 bases outside the gene matches. Germline V gives CDR1 DFQATT, CDR2 SNEGSKA (reference sequence). This CDR3 region has 14 residues. The CDR3 loop reads CSASRGQGREKLFF. The CDR3, as DNA: TGCAGTGCTAGTCGGGGACAGGGCAGGGAAAAACTGTTTTTT.

The rearrangement joins TRBV3-1 (or the pseudogene TRBV3-2) to TRBJ1-6, with D unresolved. Germline V lookup: CDR1 LGHDT, CDR2 YNNKEL (reference sequence). Trimming removed 1 base at V and 0 bases at J, with 7 bases between. This CDR3 contains 16 residues. CDR3 in amino acids: CASSQVLVSYNSPLHF. The CDR3 DNA is TGTGCCAGCAGCCAAGTCCTTGTCTCCTATAATTCACCCCTCCACTTT.

The V gene is TRBV13, the J gene TRBJ2-7; possible D gene TRBD2, 6 bases. Trimming took off 5 bases at V and 3 bases at J, with 20 bases between the two ends. The CDR3 is 16 amino acids. Germline V CDR1 and CDR2: PRHDT, FYEKMQ (reference sequence). The CDR3, as DNA: TGTGCCAGCAGCCTCGCCGTCAGGGAGGTCGACTACGAGCAGTACTTC. This gives the protein CASSLAVREVDYEQYF.

This clone appeared once. This rearrangement joins TRBV5-4 to TRBJ2-7; 9 nucleotides line up with TRBD1. This CDR3 region has 14 residues. Germline lookup yields CDR1 SGHNT and CDR2 YYREEE (reference sequence). The junction had 9 bases not matched to a gene; V was cut back by 9 bases and J by 2 bases. CDR3 nucleotides: TGTGCCACCTTCGGACAGGGGACTGCCTACGAGCAGTACTTC. It translates to CATFGQGTAYEQYF.

The chain has TRBV19 and TRBJ1-5; D might be TRBD1 (5 bases). Germline V gene sequence: CDR1 LNHDA, CDR2 SQIVND (reference sequence). With 7 bases removed from V and 4 bases from J, the gap between germline ends came to 23 bases. This CDR3 has 17 amino acids. For the CDR3, the DNA is TGTGCCAGTATACCCCGTTGGGCAGGGAGGGAAAATCAGCCCCAGCATTTT. Translation gives CASIPRWAGRENQPQHF.

The V and J genes are TRBV2 and TRBJ2-1; D is uncertain. Germline CDR1 is SNHLY and CDR2 is FYNNEI. Trimming removed 6 bases from V and 9 bases from J, with 9 bases in between. The CDR3 extends over 11 amino acids. CDR3 sequence: CASSLRGEQFF. The DNA for the CDR3 is TGTGCCAGCAGCCTACGCGGTGAGCAGTTCTTC.

CDR3 protein: CASSSSRGYQETQYF. As DNA, the CDR3 is TGCGCCAGCAGCTCCTCTAGGGGGTACCAAGAGACCCAGTACTTC. V usage is TRBV5-1 and J usage is TRBJ2-5, with a possible D match to TRBD1 (6 bases). Germline assignment: CDR1 SGHRS and CDR2 YFSETQ. The CDR3 has 15 amino acids. Trimming took 3 bases from V and 0 from J, leaving 12 bases between them.

Comment on this clone: Other nucleotide sequences in the sample specify the same CDR3. This chain joins TRBV7-2 and TRBJ1-5; D is uncertain. V was shortened by 3 bases and J by 2 bases, with 5 bases between the two germline ends. The germline gives CDR1 SGHTA, CDR2 FQGNSA. This CDR3 comprises 13 residues. CDR3 amino acids: CASSFGGNQPQHF. In nucleotides, the CDR3 is TGTGCCAGCAGCTTCGGGGGCAATCAGCCCCAGCATTTT.

The V call is TRBV28, the J call TRBJ2-7, with D possibly TRBD1 on 6 matching bases. This CDR3 spans 15 amino acids. The germline V and J ends were trimmed by 7 bases and 0 bases, with 16 bases remaining between them. CDR1 is MDHEN, CDR2 SYDVKM, per germline. CDR3 coding DNA: TGTGCCAGCATTGCAAACAGGGCGAGCTCCTACGAGCAGTACTTC. Residues: CASIANRASSYEQYF.

The J gene is TRBJ1-5, the V gene TRBV19; 10 nucleotides agree with TRBD1. The ends lost 6 bases at V and 7 bases at J; junction bases unmatched: 9. The germline V gene has CDR1 LNHDA and CDR2 SQIVND (reference sequence). The CDR3 consists of 15 residues. CDR3 loop: CASSGGTGASQPQHF. The CDR3 DNA is TGTGCCAGTAGCGGGGGGACAGGGGCTAGCCAGCCCCAGCATTTT.

The CDR3 DNA is TGTGCCAGCAGCTTTTACAGGGGAGGCAATCAGCCCCAGCATTTT. Encoded protein: CASSFYRGGNQPQHF. This chain uses TRBV7-8 with TRBJ1-5, with 7 bases lining up with TRBD1. Germline V gene sequence: CDR1 SGHVS, CDR2 FQNEAQ. Trimming at V came to 3 bases and at J to 2 bases, leaving 4 bases not matched to a gene. This CDR3 is built from 15 residues.

The CDR3 reads CASSHRDRSSYNSPLHF. The CDR3 bases are TGTGCCAGTAGTCACCGGGACAGGAGCTCCTATAATTCACCCCTCCACTTT. The V gene is TRBV19, the J gene TRBJ1-6; 8 bases are a match to TRBD1. CDR1 LNHDA and CDR2 SQIVND come from the germline V gene (reference sequence). The trim removed 5 bases at V and 0 bases at J, leaving 6 bases unmatched. This CDR3 is 17 amino acids long.

J is TRBJ2-2 and V is TRBV27; 13 nucleotides match TRBD2. The CDR3 covers 16 residues. The germline V gene has CDR1 MNHEY and CDR2 SMNVEV (reference sequence). With V trimmed by 5 bases and J by 7 bases, 7 bases remained unmatched. CDR3 sequence reads: CASSPLAGGLNGELFF. CDR3 nucleotides: TGTGCCAGCAGTCCACTAGCGGGGGGGCTCAACGGGGAGCTGTTTTTT.

The chain joins TRBV28 to TRBJ1-5, with D uncertain. The CDR3 is made up of 16 amino acids. The germline V and J ends were trimmed by 6 bases and 0 bases, with 15 bases remaining between them. CDR1 MDHEN and CDR2 SYDVKM come from the germline V gene. CDR3 coding DNA: TGTGCCAGCAGAATAATTAGACGGAGTAGCAATCAGCCCCAGCATTTT. Encoded protein: CASRIIRRSSNQPQHF.

J is TRBJ1-4 and V is TRBV7-2; 9 nucleotides match TRBD1. There are 16 residues in the CDR3. Germline CDR1 and CDR2: SGHTA and FQGNSA. The trim removed 1 base at V and 7 bases at J, leaving 7 bases unmatched. This CDR3 reads CASSLVLGQGSEKLFF. The CDR3 DNA sequence: TGTGCCAGCAGCTTAGTGTTGGGACAGGGCAGTGAAAAACTGTTTTTT.

The chain links TRBV28 to TRBJ2-1; the D gene is possibly TRBD1 (6 bases). Trimming pared 6 bases from V and 4 bases from J, leaving 10 bases between. Germline V gives CDR1 MDHEN, CDR2 SYDVKM. The CDR3 is 13 amino acids. CDR3 loop: CASSLGQYNEQFF. The CDR3 nucleotides read TGTGCCAGCAGCCTCGGACAGTACAATGAGCAGTTCTTC.

The rearrangement uses TRBV28 and TRBJ2-2; 10 bases line up with TRBD2. There are 15 residues in the CDR3. CDR1 is MDHEN and CDR2 is SYDVKM in the germline V gene. After removal of 8 bases from V and 7 bases from J, the junction contained 10 bases not matched to a gene. The CDR3 nucleotides read TGTGCCAGCGGGGGAACTAGCGGGGTTATCGGGGAGCTGTTTTTT. Its translation: CASGGTSGVIGELFF.

This clone was observed once. The chain carries TRBV5-5 and TRBJ2-1, with 10 bases lining up with TRBD2. The V segment lost 4 bases and the J segment 12 bases; nucleotides outside the gene matches: 10. Germline-derived CDR1 and CDR2 are SGHKS and YYEKEE (reference sequence). The CDR3 has 14 residues. The DNA of the CDR3 is TGTGCCAGCAGCCCCCTACTAGCGGGGATCCCGCAGTTCTTC. Protein: CASSPLLAGIPQFF.

V and J are TRBV29-1 and TRBJ1-3; the D gene is possibly TRBD1 (5 bases). CDR1 is SQVTM, CDR2 ANQGSEA, per germline. V was trimmed by 3 bases and J by 4 bases, leaving 25 bases between them. The CDR3 runs 18 residues. CDR3 DNA sequence: TGCAGCGTTGACCCCTTAGGCCCAGTGGGGGGTCACGGAAACACCATATATTTT. It is translated as CSVDPLGPVGGHGNTIYF.

The V call is TRBV19, the J call TRBJ1-3; tentative D call: TRBD1 (6 bases). The germline V and J ends were trimmed by 5 bases and 2 bases, with 10 bases remaining between them. Germline V CDR1 and CDR2: LNHDA, SQIVND (reference sequence). The CDR3 runs to 14 residues. The CDR3 region is CASSLGQTGNTIYF. CDR3 nucleotide sequence: TGTGCCAGTAGTCTCGGACAGACTGGAAACACCATATATTTT.

This clone has a single count. The genes are TRBV2 and TRBJ2-5; 7 bases are shared with TRBD2. Germline CDR1 and CDR2: SNHLY and FYNNEI. The CDR3 sequence is 13 residues long. V was pared by 5 bases and J by 3 bases, with 3 bases of the junction left unmatched. DNA for the CDR3: TGTGCCAGCAGTACTAGCGTTGAAGAGACCCAGTACTTC. This codes for CASSTSVEETQYF.